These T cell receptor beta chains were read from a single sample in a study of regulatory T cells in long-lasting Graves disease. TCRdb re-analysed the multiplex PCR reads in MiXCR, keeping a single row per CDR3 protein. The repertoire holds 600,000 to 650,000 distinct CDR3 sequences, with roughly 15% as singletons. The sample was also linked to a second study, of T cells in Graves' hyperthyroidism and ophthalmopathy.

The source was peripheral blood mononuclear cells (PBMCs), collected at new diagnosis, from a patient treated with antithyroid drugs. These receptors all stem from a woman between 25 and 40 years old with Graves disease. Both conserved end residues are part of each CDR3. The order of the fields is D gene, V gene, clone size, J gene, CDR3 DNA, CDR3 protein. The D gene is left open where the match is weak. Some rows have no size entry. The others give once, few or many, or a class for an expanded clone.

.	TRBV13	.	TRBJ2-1	TGTGCCAGCAGCTTACAATCGAGCTCCTACAATGGGCAGTTCTTC	CASSLQSSSYNGQFF
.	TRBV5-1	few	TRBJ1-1	TGCGCCAGCAGCTCGGACGGTTACAACACTGAAGCTTTCTTT	CASSSDGYNTEAFF
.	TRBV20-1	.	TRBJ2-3	TGCAGTGCTAGGGGAGCTGTTAGGGCAGATACGCAGTATTTT	CSARGAVRADTQYF
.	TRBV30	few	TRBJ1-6	TGTGCCTGGAGTGCTGGAGGCTCCTATAATTCACCCCTCCACTTT	CAWSAGGSYNSPLHF
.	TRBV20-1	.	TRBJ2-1	TGCAGTGCTAGAGGGCTTCCCTACAATGAGCAGTTCTTC	CSARGLPYNEQFF
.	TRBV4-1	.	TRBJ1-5	TGCGCCAGCAGCCAGAGCCAGGGACCCAATCAGCCCCAGCATTTT	CASSQSQGPNQPQHF
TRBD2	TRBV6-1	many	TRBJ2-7	TGTGCCAGCAGCCCTAGCGGGAGAAACTACGAGCAGTACTTC	CASSPSGRNYEQYF
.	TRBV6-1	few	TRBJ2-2	TGTGCCACCACACTAGGCACGAACACCGGGGAGCTGTTTTTT	CATTLGTNTGELFF
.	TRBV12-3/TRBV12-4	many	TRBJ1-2	TGTGCCAGCAGCTCCACAGGGAACTATGGCTACACCTTC	CASSSTGNYGYTF
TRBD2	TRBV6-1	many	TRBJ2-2	TGTGCCAGCATAGCGGGACTAGGTGGATCCGGGGAGCTGTTTTTT	CASIAGLGGSGELFF
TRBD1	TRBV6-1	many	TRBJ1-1	TGTGCCAGCAGTGGGCCCCGGACAGGTCGGACTGAAGCTTTCTTT	CASSGPRTGRTEAFF
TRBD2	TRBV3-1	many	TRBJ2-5	TGTGCCAGCAGCCAAGATTCGCGGGAGACAGAGACCCAGTACTTC	CASSQDSRETETQYF
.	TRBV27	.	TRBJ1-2	TGTGCCAGCTCTCCGTCGGGGATCTATGGCTACACCTTC	CASSPSGIYGYTF